Below are 5 T cell receptor beta chains sequenced from a single sample in a study of CD4 T cells in relation to SARS-CoV-2 and coronaviruses. Data came from immunoSEQ multiplex PCR; TCRdb stores just in-frame clones and leaves some out. The sample includes 16,000 or so clones, roughly 80% of them seen just once. What these receptors recognize is not known. The unexposed donors gave CD4+ T cells in about 2011-2019, prior to COVID-19. CD4+ T cells were isolated from the cells after 10 days of culture. The sample was CD4+ T cells from PBMCs, cultured in vitro. The receptors were sampled from a human donor in good health.

V and J are TRBV24-1 and TRBJ2-1, with 13 positions matching TRBD2. The junction had 15 bases not matched to a gene; V was cut back by 4 bases and J by 4 bases. Germline CDR1 KGHDR, CDR2 SFDVKD. This CDR3 is 20 amino acids long. CDR3 sequence: CATSDTGTTSGREGYNEQFF. The CDR3 region has the DNA TGTGCCACCAGTGACACAGGGACTACTAGCGGGAGGGAGGGATACAATGAGCAGTTCTTC.

V usage is TRBV5-1 and J usage is TRBJ2-5, with D perhaps matching TRBD2 (6 bases). CDR1 and CDR2 (germline): SGHRS, YFSETQ. This CDR3 is built from 16 residues. Trimming removed 4 bases at V and 1 base at J, with 17 bases between. The CDR3 reads CASSGGAGVIQETQYF. CDR3 DNA sequence: TGCGCCAGCAGCGGAGGGGCCGGGGTAATCCAAGAGACCCAGTACTTC.

The V and J genes are TRBV4-1 and TRBJ2-1, with TRBD2 matching over 7 bases. The CDR3 runs 16 residues. CDR1 is MGHRA and CDR2 is YSYEKL in the germline V gene. Trimming at V came to 3 bases and at J to 8 bases, leaving 13 bases not matched to a gene. CDR3 DNA sequence: TGCGCCAGCAGCCATGATGGGACTACCAGGGTTGATGAGCAGTTCTTC. This translates into CASSHDGTTRVDEQFF.

The gene calls are TRBV24-1 and TRBJ2-5; D perhaps matches TRBD2 (5 bases). CDR1 is KGHDR, CDR2 SFDVKD, per germline. Trimming stripped 0 bases from V and 14 bases from J, with 15 bases between. This CDR3 region has 13 residues. The CDR3 region is CATSDLQRHLFYF. The CDR3 DNA is TGTGCCACCAGTGATTTGCAGCGGCATCTGTTCTACTTC.

The V and J genes are TRBV10-3 and TRBJ1-5, with 10 nucleotides matching TRBD1. Germline CDR1 reads ENHRY; CDR2 reads SYGVKD. CDR3 length: 18 residues. Unmatched junction bases numbered 10, after V lost 0 bases and J lost 5 bases. The CDR3 loop is CAISESIILGTGDQPQHF. The CDR3 DNA sequence: TGTGCCATCAGTGAGTCAATCATTTTAGGGACAGGGGATCAGCCCCAGCATTTT.